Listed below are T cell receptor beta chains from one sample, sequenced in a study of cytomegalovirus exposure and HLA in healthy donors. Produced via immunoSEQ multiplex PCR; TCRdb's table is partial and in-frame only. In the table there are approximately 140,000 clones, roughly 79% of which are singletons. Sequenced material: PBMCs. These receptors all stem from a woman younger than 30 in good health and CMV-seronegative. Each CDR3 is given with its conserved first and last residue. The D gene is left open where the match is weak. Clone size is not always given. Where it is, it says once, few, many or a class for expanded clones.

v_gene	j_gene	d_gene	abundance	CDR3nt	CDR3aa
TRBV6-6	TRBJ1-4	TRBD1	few	TGTGCCAGCCGGGACAGCTCTAATGAAAAACTGTTTTTT	CASRDSSNEKLFF
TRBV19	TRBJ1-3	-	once	TGTGCCAGTAGTTTACGGACACTTGGAAACACCATATATTTT	CASSLRTLGNTIYF
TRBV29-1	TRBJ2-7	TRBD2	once	TGCAGCGTTGACACGAGTAGCGGGAACATCTACGAGCAGTACTTC	CSVDTSSGNIYEQYF
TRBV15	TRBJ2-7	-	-	TGTGCCACCAGCAGAGGGGCGGGGAGAGCTTACGAGCAGTACTTC	CATSRGAGRAYEQYF
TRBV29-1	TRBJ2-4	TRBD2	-	TGCAGCGTTCGTTTAGCGGGCGCGAACATTCAGTACTTC	CSVRLAGANIQYF
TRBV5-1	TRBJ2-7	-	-	TGCGCCAGCAGCTTTGGTAGCTCCTACGAGCAGTACTTC	CASSFGSSYEQYF
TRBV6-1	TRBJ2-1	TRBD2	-	TGTGCCAGCATCCTCGCGGGAGGGCCCACTGAGCAGTTCTTC	CASILAGGPTEQFF
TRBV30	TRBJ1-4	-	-	TGTGCCTGGAGTGTGGTGGTGGGCCGGAATGAAAAACTGTTTTTT	CAWSVVVGRNEKLFF
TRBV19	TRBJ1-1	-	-	TGTGCCAGTAGTACAAGCCGAGGAGCTGTTCCGAACACTGAAGCTTTCTTT	CASSTSRGAVPNTEAFF
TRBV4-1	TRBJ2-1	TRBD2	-	TGCGCCAGCAGCCTCGGACTAGCGGGAGGGCCGTTGGAAAATGAGCAGTTCTTC	CASSLGLAGGPLENEQFF
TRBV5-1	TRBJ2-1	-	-	TGCGCCAGCAGCTTGAGCCAGGGCTCCTACAATGAGCAGTTCTTC	CASSLSQGSYNEQFF
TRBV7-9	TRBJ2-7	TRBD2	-	TGTGCCAGCAGTCCCCAAGGGGGGACTAGCACAGGGGAGCAGTACTTC	CASSPQGGTSTGEQYF
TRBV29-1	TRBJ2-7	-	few	TGCAGCGCTGAGGTTGACGGGGGTTGGCTTGAGGGGTACGAGCAGTACTTC	CSAEVDGGWLEGYEQYF
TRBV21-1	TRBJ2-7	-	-	TGTGCCAGCAGCAAAAGGCCGGTACTAGCGGGAGAATACGAGCAGTACTTC	CASSKRPVLAGEYEQYF
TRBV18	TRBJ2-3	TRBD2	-	TGTGCCAGCTCACCACCGGATGGGGGTAGCGGGAGGCCAGATACGCAGTATTTT	CASSPPDGGSGRPDTQYF
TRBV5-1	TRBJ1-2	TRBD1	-	TGCGCCAGCAGCTCGGAGGCCGGGACAGGCAACTATGGCTACACCTTC	CASSSEAGTGNYGYTF
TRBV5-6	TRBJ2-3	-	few	TGTGCCAGCAGCCCGATGAGAAGCAGGACAGATACGCAGTATTTT	CASSPMRSRTDTQYF
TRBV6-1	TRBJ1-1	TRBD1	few	TGTGCCAGCAGCACACAGGGGGGAAACACTGAAGCTTTCTTT	CASSTQGGNTEAFF
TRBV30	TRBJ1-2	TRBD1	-	TGTGCCTGGACCCCGACAGGGTATGGCTACACCTTC	CAWTPTGYGYTF
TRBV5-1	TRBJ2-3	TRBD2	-	TGCGCCAGCAGCTTGGGGCCTAGCGGGAGGGCCGGCACAGATACGCAGTATTTT	CASSLGPSGRAGTDTQYF
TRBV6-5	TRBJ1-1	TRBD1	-	TGTGCCAGCCGCCGGGACAGGGGATTAGGAGCTTTCTTT	CASRRDRGLGAFF
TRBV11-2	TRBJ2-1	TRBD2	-	TGTGCCACTCTAAAGACTAGCGGGAGTTCCTACAATGAGCAGTTCTTC	CATLKTSGSSYNEQFF
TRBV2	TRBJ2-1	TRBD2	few	TGTGCCAGCACTCTTGGTAGCGGGCCCCACAATGAGCAGTTCTTC	CASTLGSGPHNEQFF